This TCR beta chain emerged from a study of T cell repertoires in cytomegalovirus infection. TCRdb processed the reads anew with MiXCR; each CDR3 protein has one entry. The table includes approximately 97,000 distinct CDR3 sequences, approximately 15% detected once. Per the germline V gene, CDR1 is SGHAT and CDR2 is FQNNGV. The CDR3 spans 17 residues. Worth noting for this clonotype: Germline is not matched at one junction end, which may reflect a read error.

Sequenced material: PBMCs. This receptor was taken from a human donor in good health (CMV status not recorded). Some clones in this sample may be carry-over from other donors' samples. This chain links TRBV11-2 with TRBJ2-5; 7 bases fit TRBD2. CDR3 protein: CASNLGLTSSGARPQYF. The CDR3 DNA sequence: TGTGCCAGCAACTTAGGTCTTACGTCTAGCGGAGCTCGGCCCCAGTACTTC.